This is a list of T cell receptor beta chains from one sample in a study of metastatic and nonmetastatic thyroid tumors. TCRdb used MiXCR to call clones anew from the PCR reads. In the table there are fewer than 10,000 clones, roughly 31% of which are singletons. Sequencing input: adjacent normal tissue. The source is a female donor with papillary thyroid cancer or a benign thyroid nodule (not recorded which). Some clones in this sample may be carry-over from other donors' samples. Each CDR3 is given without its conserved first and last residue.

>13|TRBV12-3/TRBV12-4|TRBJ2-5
ASRRSGANGETQY
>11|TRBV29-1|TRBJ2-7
SVGVRASYEQY
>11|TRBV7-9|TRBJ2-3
ASSLSFTDTKY
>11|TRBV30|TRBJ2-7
AGTPIGAYEQY
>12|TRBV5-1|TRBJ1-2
ASSLEGTDYGYT
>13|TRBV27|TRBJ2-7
ASSEGLAGGMEQY
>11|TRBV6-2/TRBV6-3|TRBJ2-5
ASSYSAGETQY
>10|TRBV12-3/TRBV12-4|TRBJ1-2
ASSLTAWGYT
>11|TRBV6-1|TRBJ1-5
ASSEALGQPQH
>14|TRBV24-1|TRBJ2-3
VTSDLGGGGTDTKY
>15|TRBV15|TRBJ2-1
ATSRTDSRGYNNEQF
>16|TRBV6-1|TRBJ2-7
ASRDGLAGGFFSYEQY
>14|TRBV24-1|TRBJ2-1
ATQGTSGSTYNEQF
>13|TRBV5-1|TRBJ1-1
ASSPDQGGNTEAF
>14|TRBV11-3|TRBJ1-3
ASSFEGGHSGNTIY
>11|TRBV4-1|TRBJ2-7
ASSWTGGYEQY
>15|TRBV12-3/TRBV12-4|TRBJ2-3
ASSPSSGRSSTDTQY
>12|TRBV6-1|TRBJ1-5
ASSGTGGNQPQH